This T cell receptor (beta chain) appears in the sequencing data of a study of blood T cell repertoires in COVID-19. Study-wide background: Sites across the United States, Italy and Spain contributed samples from acute and convalescent COVID-19. PBMCs, B-cell-depleted T cells, or T cells were the source of the cDNA or gDNA that made up the material.

In the original workflow: Estimation of nucleated cell counts was performed using reference gene primer amplification. The table came from immunoSEQ multiplex PCR; TCRdb's copy has only in-frame clones and leaves some out. V, J and clone size were drawn from that table, and D and trimming were deduced from the DNA. The top ten clones hold 7% to 8.5% of a sample with tens of thousands of clones, over 80% of them seen once. CDR1 is MDHEN and CDR2 is SYDVKM in the germline V gene. The V segment lost 2 bases and the J segment 4 bases; nucleotides outside the gene matches: 3. CDR3 size: 14 residues. The source of this sequence is a man aged 60 to 75 with active COVID-19. The material sequenced was peripheral blood. The V gene is TRBV28, the J gene TRBJ1-2, with 8 nucleotides matching TRBD1. The DNA of the CDR3 is TGTGCCAGCAGTTTACAGACAGGGGTCTATGGCTACACCTTC. Translated, it gives CASSLQTGVYGYTF.